A single sample is the source of the 11 T cell receptor beta chains below, sequenced in a study of T cells in women clearing cervical HPV infection. Profiled with immunoSEQ multiplex PCR; TCRdb holds only in-frame clones, not every one. In all, the sample yields fewer than 35,000 clones. Sequencing input: blood buffy coat. The receptors stem from a woman between 18 and 70 years old with a cervical HPV16 infection that either progressed to CIN3+ or cleared (not recorded which).

As concerns this clone: Read data end 3 residues before the CDR3 end; the end is taken from the germline J gene. The V call is TRBV19, the J call TRBJ1-1; 10 nucleotides match TRBD1. V gave up 6 bases and J gave up 0 bases; unmatched junction bases: 7. The length of the CDR3 is 16 residues. Germline CDR1 reads LNHDA; CDR2 reads SQIVND (reference sequence). The DNA read from the CDR3 is TGTGCCAGTAGCACGGGACAGGGGAGGATGAACACTGAA. This codes for CASSTGQGRMNTE. The full-length CDR3 reads as CASSTGQGRMNTEAFF.

Concerning this clone: The CDR3 is cut off 3 residues early in the read; its end comes from the germline J gene. The V gene is TRBV19, the J gene TRBJ2-2, with 11 bases matching TRBD1. This CDR3 region has 15 residues. CDR1 and CDR2 from the germline V gene are LNHDA and SQIVND (reference sequence). The V and J ends lost 9 bases and 5 bases, in that order; junction bases with no gene match: 8. The CDR3 region is CASRTGGFGTGELFF. Incomplete CDR3 DNA: TGTGCCAGCCGGACAGGGGGCTTTGGGACCGGGGAG.

Concerning this clone: The read terminates 3 residues before the CDR3 end, so the remaining end is supplied by the germline J gene. This rearrangement joins TRBV18 to TRBJ1-1; TRBD1 agrees at 8 bases. V trimming: 3 bases; J trimming: 0 bases; junction bases outside the gene matches: 12. Germline V CDR1 and CDR2: KGHSH, LQKENI. This CDR3 has 18 residues. Incomplete CDR3 DNA: TGTGCCAGCTCACCGGACTCTACAGGGGGTCTCATGAACACTGAA. It specifies CASSPDSTGGLMNTE. The CDR3, in full, reads CASSPDSTGGLMNTEAFF. Supplemented by reference TRBV18 and TRBJ1-1, the full variable domain reads NAGVMQNPRHLVRRRGQEARLRCSPMKGHSHVYWYRQLPEEGLKFMVYLQKENIIDESGMPKERFSAEFPKEGPSILRIQQVVRGDSAAYFCASSPDSTGGLMNTEAFFGQGTRLTVV.

With regard to this clone: The read halts 3 residues ahead of the CDR3 end, with the missing end drawn from the germline J gene. V gene TRBV20-1 combines with J gene TRBJ2-7; no reliable D call. V lost 0 bases, J lost 6 bases, and 12 bases lay in between. Germline CDR1 reads DFQATT; CDR2 reads SNEGSKA (reference sequence). The CDR3 loop spans 13 amino acids. The CDR3 bases that were read are TGCAGTGCTAGAGATGGTACCAGGTCCGAG. Translating it yields CSARDGTRSE. The full CDR3 sequence reads CSARDGTRSEQYF.

Worth noting for this clone: The sequence runs out 3 residues before the end of the CDR3; the remainder is reconstructed from the germline J gene. The chain joins TRBV5-5 to TRBJ2-7, with D tentatively TRBD2 (6 bases). Germline V gene data show CDR1 as SGHKS and CDR2 as YYEKEE (reference sequence). V was shortened by 4 bases and J by 0 bases, with 14 bases between the two germline ends. This CDR3 is 15 amino acids long. CDR3 protein: CASSLWMGGSYEQYF. The part of the CDR3 DNA that was read is TGTGCCAGCAGCCTGTGGATGGGGGGCTCCTACGAG.

A remark on this clone: The observed sequence ends 3 residues before the CDR3 terminus, with the missing tail filled in from the germline J gene. This sequence joins TRBV20-1 and TRBJ1-2, with 7 nucleotides matching TRBD1. J lost 7 bases, V lost 6 bases, and 5 bases had no gene match. The CDR3 covers 11 residues. CDR1 and CDR2 from the germline V gene are DFQATT and SNEGSKA (reference sequence). The sequenced part of the CDR3 DNA is TGCAGTGCATCTGACAGGGCTGGC. Translation: CSASDRAG. The whole CDR3 protein is CSASDRAGYTF.

As concerns this clone: The observed sequence ends 3 residues before the CDR3 terminus, with the missing tail filled in from the germline J gene. This sequence joins TRBV2 and TRBJ2-2, with 9 positions matching TRBD1. The CDR3 has 16 residues. CDR1 and CDR2 from the germline V gene are SNHLY and FYNNEI. CDR3 protein: CASIINTGQGNSPLFF. The DNA read from the CDR3 is TGTGCCAGCATCATTAACACGGGACAGGGCAATTCACCG.

As for this clone: From the germline J gene comes the end of the CDR3, since the read stops 3 residues before it. The V call is TRBV29-1, the J call TRBJ2-3; D is unresolved. The CDR3 totals 13 residues. Germline-derived CDR1 and CDR2 are SQVTM and ANQGSEA. CDR3 bases read: TGCAGCGTTGAATCTCAGTTCCAAGAGACG. Translation: CSVESQFQET. The entire CDR3 protein reads CSVESQFQETQYF.

Note on this clone: The observed sequence ends 3 residues before the CDR3 terminus, with the missing tail filled in from the germline J gene. The rearrangement links TRBV20-1 to TRBJ2-7; 7 bases map to TRBD1. V gave up 4 bases and J gave up 0 bases; unmatched junction bases: 6. This CDR3 has 14 residues. Germline CDR1 is DFQATT and CDR2 is SNEGSKA (reference sequence). The CDR3 protein is CSAKDRFPSYEQYF. CDR3 DNA (partial): TGCAGTGCTAAGGACAGGTTTCCCTCCTACGAG.

About this clone: The read ends 3 residues shy of where the CDR3 ends; the end is completed using the germline J gene. The genes are TRBV5-1 and TRBJ2-3; 8 bases fit TRBD1. V lost 3 bases, J lost 0 bases, and 0 bases stayed unmatched. CDR1 is SGHRS, CDR2 YFSETQ, per germline. The CDR3 is made up of 14 amino acids. Incomplete CDR3 DNA: TGCGCCAGCAGCTGGGACAGGAGCACAGATACG. It is translated as CASSWDRSTDT. The full-length CDR3 reads as CASSWDRSTDTQYF.

Notes on this clone: Germline is not matched at one junction end, which may reflect a read error. Read sequence stops 3 residues before the CDR3 end, and the germline J gene provides the missing end. This sequence joins TRBV7-7 and TRBJ2-5; TRBD2 agrees at 8 bases. The CDR3 loop spans 15 amino acids. Looked up from germline, CDR1 is SSHAT and CDR2 is FNYEAQ (reference sequence). Incomplete CDR3 DNA: TGTGCTAGCAGCTTAGTTCCGGGGGGGCTGGAGACC. Its protein is CASSLVPGGLET. The entire CDR3 protein reads CASSLVPGGLETQYF.